This T cell receptor (beta chain) stems from a study of beta chain features in type 1 diabetes. Investigators reverse transcribed all isolated RNA, so they sequenced expressed TCRB transcripts. Repertoires were generated with immunoSEQ multiplex PCR, while TCRdb's copy carries only in-frame clones and drops some. This table holds around 160,000 clones, 40% to 55% found once. Findings and limits, study-wide: With patients and controls alike, PCR might favor shorter templates to an equal degree.

As to this clone: The antigen remains unidentified.

Trimming cost V 8 bases and J 3 bases, with 11 bases left between them. The CDR3 sequence is 11 residues long. The germline V gene has CDR1 DFQATT and CDR2 SNEGSKA (reference sequence). Sequenced: Tregs from blood. This chain connects TRBV20-1 to TRBJ2-7; no clear D gene. The TCR originated in a man aged 18 to 35 in good health. In nucleotides, the CDR3 is TGCAGTTACCAGGTTAGCTACGAGCAGTACTTC. It translates to CSYQVSYEQYF.